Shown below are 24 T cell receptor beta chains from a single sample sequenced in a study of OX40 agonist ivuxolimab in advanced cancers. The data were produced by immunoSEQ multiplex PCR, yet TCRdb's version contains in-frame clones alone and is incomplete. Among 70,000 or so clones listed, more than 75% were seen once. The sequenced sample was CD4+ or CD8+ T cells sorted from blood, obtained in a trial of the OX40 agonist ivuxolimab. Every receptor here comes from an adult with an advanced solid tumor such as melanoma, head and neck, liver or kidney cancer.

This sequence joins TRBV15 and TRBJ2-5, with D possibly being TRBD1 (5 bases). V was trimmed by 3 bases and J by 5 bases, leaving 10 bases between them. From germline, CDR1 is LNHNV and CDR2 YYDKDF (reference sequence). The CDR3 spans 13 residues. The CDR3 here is CATSSNRKETQYF. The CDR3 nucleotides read TGTGCCACCAGCAGCAACAGGAAGGAGACCCAGTACTTC.

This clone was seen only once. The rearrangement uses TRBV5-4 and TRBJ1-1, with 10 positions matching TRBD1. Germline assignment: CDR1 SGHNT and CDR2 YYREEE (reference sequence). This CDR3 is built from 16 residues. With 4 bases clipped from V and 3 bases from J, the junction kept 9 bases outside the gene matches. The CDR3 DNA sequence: TGTGCCAGCAGCGTCCCGGGACAGGGGAGTGACACTGAAGCTTTCTTT. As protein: CASSVPGQGSDTEAFF.

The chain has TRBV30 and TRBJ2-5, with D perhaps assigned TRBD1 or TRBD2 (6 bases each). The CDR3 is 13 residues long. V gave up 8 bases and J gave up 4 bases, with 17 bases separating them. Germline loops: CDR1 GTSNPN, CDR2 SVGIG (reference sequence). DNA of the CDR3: TGTGCCGTCCGTTTGGGGGGCCGAGAGACCCAGTACTTC. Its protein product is CAVRLGGRETQYF.

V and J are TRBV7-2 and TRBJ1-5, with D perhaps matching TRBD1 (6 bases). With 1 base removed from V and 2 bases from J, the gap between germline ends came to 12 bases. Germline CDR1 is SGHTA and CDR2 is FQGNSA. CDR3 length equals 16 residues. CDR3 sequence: CASSLVFGGRNQPQHF. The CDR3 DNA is TGTGCCAGCAGCTTAGTTTTCGGGGGGCGCAATCAGCCCCAGCATTTT.

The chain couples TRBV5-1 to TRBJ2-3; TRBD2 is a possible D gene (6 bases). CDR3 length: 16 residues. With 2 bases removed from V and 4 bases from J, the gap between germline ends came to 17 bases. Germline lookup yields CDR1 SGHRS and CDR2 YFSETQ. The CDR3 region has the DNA TGCGCCAGCAGCTTTGGGACTTTGGGTCCCCCAGATACGCAGTATTTT. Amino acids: CASSFGTLGPPDTQYF. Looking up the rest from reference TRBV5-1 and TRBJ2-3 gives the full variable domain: KAGVTQTPRYLIKTRGQQVTLSCSPISGHRSVSWYQQTPGQGLQFLFEYFSETQRNKGNFPGRFSGRQFSNSRSEMNVSTLELGDSALYLCASSFGTLGPPDTQYFGPGTRLTVL.

DNA for the CDR3: TGTGCCAGCAAAGGAGACCGCAATCAGCCCCAGCATTTT. Translated, it gives CASKGDRNQPQHF. The chain combines TRBV6-1 with TRBJ1-5; D remains unclear. This CDR3 region has 13 residues. V lost 7 bases and J 2 bases, leaving 9 bases between the germline ends. The germline gives CDR1 MNHNS, CDR2 SASEGT.

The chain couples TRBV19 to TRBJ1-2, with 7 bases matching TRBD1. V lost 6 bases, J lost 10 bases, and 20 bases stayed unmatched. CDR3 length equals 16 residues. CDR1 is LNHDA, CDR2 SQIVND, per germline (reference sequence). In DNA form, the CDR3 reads TGTGCCAGTAGCCGGGGGTCCAATCAGGGGGTCGGACTCTACACCTTC. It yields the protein CASSRGSNQGVGLYTF.

As DNA, the CDR3 is TGTGCCACCCAAGGGGGACTAGGGGCCAAAAACATTCAGTACTTC. Protein: CATQGGLGAKNIQYF. The chain joins TRBV19 to TRBJ2-4; TRBD2 agrees at 8 bases. Germline lookup yields CDR1 LNHDA and CDR2 SQIVND (reference sequence). The trim removed 10 bases at V and 1 base at J, leaving 9 bases unmatched. The CDR3 is made up of 15 amino acids.

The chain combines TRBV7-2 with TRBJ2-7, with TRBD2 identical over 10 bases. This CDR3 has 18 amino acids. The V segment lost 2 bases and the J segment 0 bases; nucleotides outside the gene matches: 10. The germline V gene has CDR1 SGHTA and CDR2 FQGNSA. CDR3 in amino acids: CASSLIGRGTSDSYEQYF. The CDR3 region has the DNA TGTGCCAGCAGCTTAATAGGTCGGGGGACTAGCGACTCCTACGAGCAGTACTTC.

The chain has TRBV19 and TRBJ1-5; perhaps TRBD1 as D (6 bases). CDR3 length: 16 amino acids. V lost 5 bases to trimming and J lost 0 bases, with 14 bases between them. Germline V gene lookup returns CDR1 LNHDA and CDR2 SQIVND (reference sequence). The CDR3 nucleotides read TGTGCCAGTAGTTGGACAGTTCCGAATAGCAATCAGCCCCAGCATTTT. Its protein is CASSWTVPNSNQPQHF.

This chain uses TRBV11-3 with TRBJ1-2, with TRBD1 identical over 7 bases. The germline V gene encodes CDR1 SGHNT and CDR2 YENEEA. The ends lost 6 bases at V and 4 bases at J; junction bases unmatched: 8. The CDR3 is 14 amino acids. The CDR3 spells CASSPDRASYGYTF. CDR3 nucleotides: TGTGCCAGCAGTCCCGACAGGGCGAGCTATGGCTACACCTTC.

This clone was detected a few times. The CDR3 nucleotides are TGCGCCAGCAGCTTGGTAGGGTTTAATGAAAAACTGTTTTTT. Encoded protein: CASSLVGFNEKLFF. The V gene is TRBV5-1, the J gene TRBJ1-4; no clear D gene. V was trimmed by 0 bases and J by 4 bases, leaving 7 bases between them. This CDR3 is 14 amino acids long. Germline assignment: CDR1 SGHRS and CDR2 YFSETQ.

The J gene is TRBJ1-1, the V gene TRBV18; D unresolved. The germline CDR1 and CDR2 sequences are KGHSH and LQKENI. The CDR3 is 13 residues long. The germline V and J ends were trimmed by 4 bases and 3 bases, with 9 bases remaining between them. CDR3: CASSLDQDTEAFF. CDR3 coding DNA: TGTGCCAGCTCACTAGACCAGGACACTGAAGCTTTCTTT.

The CDR3 region has the DNA TGTGCCAGCATCCACGCAAGGTCCTATGGCTACACCTTC. This sequence encodes CASIHARSYGYTF. The chain has TRBV28 and TRBJ1-2; the D is unclear. CDR1 and CDR2 from the germline V gene are MDHEN and SYDVKM. V was pared by 7 bases and J by 4 bases, with 13 bases between. The CDR3 spans 13 residues.

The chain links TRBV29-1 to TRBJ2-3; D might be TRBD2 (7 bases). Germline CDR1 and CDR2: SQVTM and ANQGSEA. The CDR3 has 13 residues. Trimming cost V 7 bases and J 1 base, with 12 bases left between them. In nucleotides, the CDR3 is TGCAGCGGGGGGGGCGGGGGCACAGATACGCAGTATTTT. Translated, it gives CSGGGGGTDTQYF.

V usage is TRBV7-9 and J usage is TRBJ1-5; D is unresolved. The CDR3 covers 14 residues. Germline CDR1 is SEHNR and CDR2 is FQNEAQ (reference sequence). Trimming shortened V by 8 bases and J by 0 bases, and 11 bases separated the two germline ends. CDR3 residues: CASGKEFSNQPQHF. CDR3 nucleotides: TGTGCCAGCGGCAAAGAGTTTAGCAATCAGCCCCAGCATTTT.

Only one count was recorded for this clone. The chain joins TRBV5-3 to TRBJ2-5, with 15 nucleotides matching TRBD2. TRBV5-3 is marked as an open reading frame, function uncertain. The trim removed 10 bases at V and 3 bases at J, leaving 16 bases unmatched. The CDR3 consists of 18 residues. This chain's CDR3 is CAGPAWTSGRAVEETQYF. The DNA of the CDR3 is TGTGCCGGACCAGCATGGACTAGCGGGAGGGCCGTCGAAGAGACCCAGTACTTC.

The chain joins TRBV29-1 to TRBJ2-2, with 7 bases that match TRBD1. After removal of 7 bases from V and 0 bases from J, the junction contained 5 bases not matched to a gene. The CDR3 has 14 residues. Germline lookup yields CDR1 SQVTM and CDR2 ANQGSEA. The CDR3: CSARTGANTGELFF. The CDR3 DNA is TGCAGCGCCAGGACAGGAGCGAACACCGGGGAGCTGTTTTTT.

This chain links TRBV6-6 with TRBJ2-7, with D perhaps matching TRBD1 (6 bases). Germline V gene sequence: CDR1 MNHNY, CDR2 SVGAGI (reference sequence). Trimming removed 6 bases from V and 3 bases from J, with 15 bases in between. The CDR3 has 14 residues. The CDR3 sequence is CASRTSDSRYEQYF. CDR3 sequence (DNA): TGTGCCAGCAGAACTTCGGACAGCCGCTACGAGCAGTACTTC.

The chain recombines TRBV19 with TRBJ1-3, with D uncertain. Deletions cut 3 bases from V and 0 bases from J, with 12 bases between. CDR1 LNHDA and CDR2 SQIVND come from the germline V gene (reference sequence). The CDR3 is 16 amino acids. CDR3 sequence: CASSMDLTFSGNTIYF. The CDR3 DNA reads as TGTGCCAGTAGTATGGACTTAACCTTCTCTGGAAACACCATATATTTT.

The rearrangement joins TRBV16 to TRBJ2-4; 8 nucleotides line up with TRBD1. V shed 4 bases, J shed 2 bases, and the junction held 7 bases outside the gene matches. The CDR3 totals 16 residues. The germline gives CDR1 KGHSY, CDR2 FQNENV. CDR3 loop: CASSPGQGSTKNIQYF. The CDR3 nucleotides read TGTGCCAGCAGCCCCGGACAGGGTTCTACCAAAAACATTCAGTACTTC. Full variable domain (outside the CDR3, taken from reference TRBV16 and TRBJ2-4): GEEVAQTPKHLVRGEGQKAKLYCAPIKGHSYVFWYQQVLKNEFKFLISFQNENVFDETGMPKERFSAKCLPNSPCSLEIQATKLEDSAVYFCASSPGQGSTKNIQYFGAGTRLSVL.

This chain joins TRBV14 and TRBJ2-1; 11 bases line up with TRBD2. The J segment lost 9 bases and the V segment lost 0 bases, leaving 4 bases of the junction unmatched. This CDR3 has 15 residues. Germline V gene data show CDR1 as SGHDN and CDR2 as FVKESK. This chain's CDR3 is CASSQDLLAGAEQFF. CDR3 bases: TGTGCCAGCAGCCAAGATTTACTAGCGGGGGCTGAGCAGTTCTTC. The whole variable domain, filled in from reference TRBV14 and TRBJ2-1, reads EAGVTQFPSHSVIEKGQTVTLRCDPISGHDNLYWYRRVMGKEIKFLLHFVKESKQDESGMPNNRFLAERTGGTYSTLKVQPAELEDSGVYFCASSQDLLAGAEQFFGPGTRLTVL.

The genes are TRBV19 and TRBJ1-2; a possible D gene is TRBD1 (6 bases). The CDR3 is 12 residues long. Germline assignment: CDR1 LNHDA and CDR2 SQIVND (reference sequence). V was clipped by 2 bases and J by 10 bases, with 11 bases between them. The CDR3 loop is CASSIQQGDYTF. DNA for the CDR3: TGTGCCAGTAGTATACAACAGGGCGACTACACCTTC.

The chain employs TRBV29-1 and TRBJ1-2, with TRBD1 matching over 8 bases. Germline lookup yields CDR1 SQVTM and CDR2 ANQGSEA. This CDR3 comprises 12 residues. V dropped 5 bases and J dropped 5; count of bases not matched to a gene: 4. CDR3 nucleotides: TGCAGCGTTCCGGGGACAGGTTATGGCTACACCTTC. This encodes CSVPGTGYGYTF.